The 30 T cell receptor beta chains presented below share a single source sample, sequenced in a study of OX40 agonist ivuxolimab in advanced cancers. The library was obtained by the immunoSEQ multiplex PCR assay. Imported from immuneACCESS, the table was reduced by TCRdb to in-frame sequences with V and J called. These copies leave out some clones; in studies compared against another copy, an unresolved V gene accounts for under half, and the cause of the remainder is not known. The sample data list tens of thousands of clones, and more than 85% of these were observed just once. The top ten clonotypes cover 22% of the sample. Sequencing was performed on CD4+ or CD8+ T cells sorted from blood, taken in a trial of the OX40 agonist ivuxolimab. These receptor sequences come from an adult with an advanced solid tumor such as melanoma, head and neck, liver or kidney cancer.

V and J are TRBV6-1 and TRBJ2-7; D is uncertain. CDR1 is MNHNS, CDR2 SASEGT, per germline. Trimming pared 2 bases from V and 2 bases from J, leaving 7 bases between. The CDR3 covers 13 residues. In nucleotides, the CDR3 is TGTGCCAGCAGTGAACGGCCAACCTACGAGCAGTACTTC. Translating gives CASSERPTYEQYF.

V is TRBV5-1 and J is TRBJ2-1, with D maybe TRBD2 (6 bases). There are 16 residues in the CDR3. Germline V gives CDR1 SGHRS, CDR2 YFSETQ. With 4 bases removed from V and 5 bases from J, the gap between germline ends came to 19 bases. CDR3 sequence (DNA): TGCGCCAGCAGCGAGACTTCCGGGACTTTCAACAATGAGCAGTTCTTC. Translation: CASSETSGTFNNEQFF.

This clone was seen a handful of times. The gene calls are TRBV19 and TRBJ1-2, with 7 bases lining up with TRBD1. This CDR3 is 15 amino acids long. Germline CDR1 LNHDA, CDR2 SQIVND (reference sequence). The J segment lost 5 bases and the V segment lost 6 bases, leaving 12 bases of the junction unmatched. This CDR3 reads CASSLTSTGTYGYTF. The CDR3 bases are TGTGCCAGTAGCCTTACATCGACAGGGACTTATGGCTACACCTTC.

The chain carries TRBV7-9 and TRBJ1-4; D gene unclear. Germline-derived CDR1 and CDR2 are SEHNR and FQNEAQ (reference sequence). CDR3 length equals 13 residues. Trimming took 5 bases from V and 4 from J, leaving 8 bases between them. In DNA, the CDR3 is TGTGCCAGCAGCCCAAAGGGTAATGAAAAACTGTTTTTT. Residues: CASSPKGNEKLFF.

V usage is TRBV5-1 and J usage is TRBJ2-7; either TRBD1 or TRBD2 may supply D (5 bases each). Trimming took 2 bases from V and 1 from J, leaving 13 bases between them. Germline V lookup: CDR1 SGHRS, CDR2 YFSETQ. CDR3 length equals 15 residues. CDR3 protein: CASSFTGTPSYEQYF. Written as DNA, the CDR3 is TGCGCCAGCAGCTTCACCGGGACGCCATCCTACGAGCAGTACTTC.

This chain links TRBV2 with TRBJ2-7; the D gene could be TRBD1 or TRBD2 (5 bases each). Germline loops: CDR1 SNHLY, CDR2 FYNNEI. The CDR3 spans 12 residues. Trimming took off 7 bases at V and 0 bases at J, with 7 bases between the two ends. CDR3 bases: TGTGCCAGCAAGGGGACCTCCTACGAGCAGTACTTC. Protein: CASKGTSYEQYF. The variable domain in full, completed from reference TRBV2 and TRBJ2-7, reads EPEVTQTPSHQVTQMGQEVILRCVPISNHLYFYWYRQILGQKVEFLVSFYNNEISEKSEIFDDQFSVERPDGSNFTLKIRSTKLEDSAMYFCASKGTSYEQYFGPGTRLTVT.

The chain recombines TRBV25-1 with TRBJ1-4, with D unclear. Trimming took off 6 bases at V and 8 bases at J, with 19 bases between the two ends. The CDR3 loop spans 15 amino acids. Germline V CDR1 and CDR2: MGHDK, SYGVNS. The DNA of the CDR3 is TGTGCCAGCAGCTCCACTGAGAGGCAGGCGGAAAAACTGTTTTTT. Protein product: CASSSTERQAEKLFF. Variable domain in full (rest from reference TRBV25-1 and TRBJ1-4): EADIYQTPRYLVIGTGKKITLECSQTMGHDKMYWYQQDPGMELHLIHYSYGVNSTEKGDLSSESTVSRIRTEHFPLTLESARPSHTSQYLCASSSTERQAEKLFFGSGTQLSVL.

The genes are TRBV2 and TRBJ2-3; TRBD2 agrees at 8 bases. The CDR3 contains 15 residues. Germline CDR1 reads SNHLY; CDR2 reads FYNNEI. V was pared by 4 bases and J by 7 bases, with 10 bases of the junction left unmatched. CDR3 region: CASSGPSGPRNTQYF. The CDR3 nucleotides read TGTGCCAGCAGTGGTCCTAGCGGGCCCCGAAATACGCAGTATTTT.

The J gene is TRBJ2-7, the V gene TRBV7-9; tentatively, D is TRBD1 (5 bases). V lost 5 bases, J lost 4 bases, and 12 bases lay in between. In germline, CDR1 is SEHNR, CDR2 FQNEAQ (reference sequence). The CDR3 length is 13 residues. This CDR3 reads CASSPEGAYEQYF. The CDR3 DNA sequence: TGTGCCAGCAGCCCCGAAGGGGCATACGAGCAGTACTTC. The whole variable domain, remainder taken from reference TRBV7-9 and TRBJ2-7, is DTGVSQNPRHKITKRGQNVTFRCDPISEHNRLYWYRQTLGQGPEFLTYFQNEAQLEKSRLLSDRFSAERPKGSFSTLEIQRTEQGDSAMYLCASSPEGAYEQYFGPGTRLTVT.

The gene calls are TRBV19 and TRBJ2-7; D ambiguous. In germline, CDR1 is LNHDA, CDR2 SQIVND (reference sequence). The germline V and J ends were trimmed by 1 base and 3 bases, with 7 bases remaining between them. This CDR3 region has 13 residues. The CDR3 DNA follows: TGTGCCAGTAGTATAGTCGCTGGCTACGAGCAGTACTTC. It is translated as CASSIVAGYEQYF.

This clone was picked up one time. The gene calls are TRBV13 and TRBJ1-2, with 7 bases aligning to TRBD1. The CDR3 is made up of 13 amino acids. V lost 5 bases, J lost 7 bases, and 7 bases stayed unmatched. CDR1 PRHDT and CDR2 FYEKMQ come from the germline V gene (reference sequence). CDR3 in amino acids: CASSLQGLLGYTF. The CDR3 DNA follows: TGTGCCAGCAGCCTACAGGGGCTACTTGGCTACACCTTC. Based on the CDR3 plus reference TRBV13 and TRBJ1-2, the full variable domain is AAGVIQSPRHLIKEKRETATLKCYPIPRHDTVYWYQQGPGQDPQFLISFYEKMQSDKGSIPDRFSAQQFSDYHSELNMSSLELGDSALYFCASSLQGLLGYTFGSGTRLTVV.

The rearrangement joins TRBV6-1 to TRBJ1-3; D unclear. The length of the CDR3 is 15 residues. Between the trimmed V and J ends, which lost 0 bases and 1 base, there was a span of 7 bases. CDR1 and CDR2 (germline): MNHNS, SASEGT. CDR3 in DNA: TGTGCCAGCAGTGAAGCTCCGTTTTCTGGAAACACCATATATTTT. It specifies CASSEAPFSGNTIYF.

This chain uses TRBV19 with TRBJ2-1; 7 nucleotides line up with TRBD1. This CDR3 comprises 14 residues. The V and J ends lost 2 bases and 2 bases, in that order; junction bases with no gene match: 0. The germline V gene encodes CDR1 LNHDA and CDR2 SQIVND (reference sequence). Here the CDR3 reads CASSIQGAYNEQFF. The CDR3 nucleotides are TGTGCCAGTAGTATACAGGGGGCCTACAATGAGCAGTTCTTC.

The chain employs TRBV11-2 and TRBJ2-7; 7 bases fit TRBD2. V was pared by 2 bases and J by 5 bases, with 9 bases of the junction left unmatched. CDR3 length: 15 residues. Germline V gives CDR1 SGHAT, CDR2 FQNNGV. CDR3 sequence reads: CASSLPTSRHHEQYF. The CDR3 DNA reads as TGTGCCAGCAGCTTACCGACTAGCCGCCACCACGAGCAGTACTTC.

The chain links TRBV7-9 to TRBJ2-7, with 7 bases lining up with TRBD1. J gave up 1 base and V 5 bases, and 8 bases lay outside the gene matches. The CDR3 sequence is 15 residues long. The germline V gene has CDR1 SEHNR and CDR2 FQNEAQ (reference sequence). The CDR3 DNA follows: TGTGCCAGCAGCCAGGGACAGATACTTTCCTACGAGCAGTACTTC. Amino acids: CASSQGQILSYEQYF.

With regard to this clone: Distinct nucleotide sequences in the sample also encode this CDR3. The rearrangement links TRBV2 to TRBJ2-7, with D unresolved. The V end lost 4 bases, the J end lost 2 bases, and 9 bases lay between the germline ends. There are 13 residues in the CDR3. Germline V gene sequence: CDR1 SNHLY, CDR2 FYNNEI. The DNA of the CDR3 is TGTGCCAGCAGTGTTGGCGGACCCTACGAGCAGTACTTC. Its protein is CASSVGGPYEQYF. Together with reference TRBV2 and TRBJ2-7, the CDR3 gives the full variable domain: EPEVTQTPSHQVTQMGQEVILRCVPISNHLYFYWYRQILGQKVEFLVSFYNNEISEKSEIFDDQFSVERPDGSNFTLKIRSTKLEDSAMYFCASSVGGPYEQYFGPGTRLTVT.

For this clone: Other DNA sequences within the sample encode an identical CDR3. The V and J genes are TRBV28 and TRBJ1-2, with 7 bases identical to TRBD1. Germline lookup yields CDR1 MDHEN and CDR2 SYDVKM. This CDR3 is built from 15 residues. Unmatched junction bases numbered 7, after V lost 5 bases and J lost 1 base. CDR3 amino acids: CASSVPGDSNYGYTF. The CDR3 DNA reads TGTGCCAGCAGTGTCCCGGGGGACAGTAACTATGGCTACACCTTC.

The chain recombines TRBV7-8 with TRBJ1-4; D gene ambiguous. The V end was cut by 1 base, the J end by 0 bases, with 18 bases between. CDR1 and CDR2 (germline): SGHVS, FQNEAQ. This CDR3 region has 19 residues. For the CDR3, the DNA is TGTGCCAGCAGCTTAGGGGTTGCTCAGGCCGCATCAACTAATGAAAAACTGTTTTTT. This codes for CASSLGVAQAASTNEKLFF.

The chain combines TRBV6-6 with TRBJ1-1; no clear D gene. Germline CDR1 is MNHNY and CDR2 is SVGAGI (reference sequence). The CDR3 covers 10 residues. Trimming shortened V by 6 bases and J by 8 bases, and 7 bases separated the two germline ends. The CDR3 reads CASSPGEAFF. Written as DNA, the CDR3 is TGTGCCAGCAGCCCCGGGGAAGCTTTCTTT.

The chain links TRBV2 to TRBJ2-7, with D possibly being TRBD2 (5 bases). Germline CDR1 SNHLY, CDR2 FYNNEI. The CDR3 extends over 12 amino acids. V lost 10 bases and J lost 1, with 11 bases in between. CDR3 DNA: TGTGCCACCGGGGTACTTTCCTACGAGCAGTACTTC. It yields the protein CATGVLSYEQYF.

The chain couples TRBV11-3 to TRBJ1-4; a weak D match, TRBD1 (5 bases). Between the trimmed V and J ends, which lost 3 bases and 7 bases, there was a span of 15 bases. The length of the CDR3 is 15 residues. Germline assignment: CDR1 SGHNT and CDR2 YENEEA. The CDR3 region is CASSFAQGSAEKLFF. The DNA of the CDR3 is TGTGCCAGCAGCTTCGCCCAGGGTTCCGCTGAAAAACTGTTTTTT.

V is TRBV29-1 and J is TRBJ2-2; TRBD1 might be the D (5 bases). Germline V gives CDR1 SQVTM, CDR2 ANQGSEA. The CDR3 is 13 amino acids. Trimming cost V 7 bases and J 2 bases, with 11 bases left between them. The CDR3 loop reads CSAARGNTGELFF. CDR3 DNA: TGCAGCGCCGCTAGGGGCAACACCGGGGAGCTGTTTTTT.

The V call is TRBV7-9, the J call TRBJ2-5, with a weak D call TRBD1 (5 bases). With 5 bases removed from V and 1 base from J, the gap between germline ends came to 11 bases. The CDR3 is 14 amino acids. Germline V gene sequence: CDR1 SEHNR, CDR2 FQNEAQ (reference sequence). The CDR3 coding sequence is TGTGCCAGCAGCAAACAGGCGCTCCAAGAGACCCAGTACTTC. Protein: CASSKQALQETQYF.

V is TRBV25-1 and J is TRBJ2-2; no firm D call. Germline V gene sequence: CDR1 MGHDK, CDR2 SYGVNS. Trimming took 6 bases from V and 2 from J, leaving 16 bases between them. The CDR3 totals 16 residues. Here the CDR3 reads CASSPPGVGNTGELFF. The CDR3 bases are TGTGCCAGCAGCCCCCCCGGCGTAGGAAACACCGGGGAGCTGTTTTTT. Full variable domain (missing parts from reference TRBV25-1 and TRBJ2-2): EADIYQTPRYLVIGTGKKITLECSQTMGHDKMYWYQQDPGMELHLIHYSYGVNSTEKGDLSSESTVSRIRTEHFPLTLESARPSHTSQYLCASSPPGVGNTGELFFGEGSRLTVL.

CDR3: CASTLPGLAGEDTQYF. Written as DNA, the CDR3 is TGTGCCAGCACCTTACCGGGACTAGCGGGAGAAGATACGCAGTATTTT. The V gene is TRBV6-6, the J gene TRBJ2-3; 14 nucleotides agree with TRBD2. After removal of 7 bases from V and 5 bases from J, the junction contained 8 bases not matched to a gene. CDR1 and CDR2 from the germline V gene are MNHNY and SVGAGI (reference sequence). CDR3 length: 16 residues.

The chain joins TRBV4-1 to TRBJ2-1, with TRBD2 matching 8 bases. The CDR3 is 15 residues long. The germline gives CDR1 MGHRA, CDR2 YSYEKL. V shed 4 bases, J shed 5 bases, and the junction held 7 bases outside the gene matches. In DNA, the CDR3 is TGCGCCAGCAGCCTAAGCGGGAGCTCAAACAATGAGCAGTTCTTC. Residues: CASSLSGSSNNEQFF.

The chain links TRBV15 to TRBJ2-3; TRBD1 matches at 8 bases. The CDR3 is 15 residues long. Germline CDR1 reads LNHNV; CDR2 reads YYDKDF (reference sequence). V was clipped by 5 bases and J by 1 base; unmatched bases: 5. The CDR3 DNA is TGTGCCACCAGCGGTCAGGGGGCTGGCACAGATACGCAGTATTTT. Residues: CATSGQGAGTDTQYF. Supplemented by reference TRBV15 and TRBJ2-3, the full variable domain reads DAMVIQNPRYQVTQFGKPVTLSCSQTLNHNVMYWYQQKSSQAPKLLFHYYDKDFNNEADTPDNFQSRRPNTSFCFLDIRSPGLGDTAMYLCATSGQGAGTDTQYFGPGTRLTVL.

The chain links TRBV11-2 to TRBJ2-1; 7 bases line up with TRBD1. Germline CDR1 is SGHAT and CDR2 is FQNNGV. There are 15 residues in the CDR3. V was pared by 3 bases and J by 0 bases, with 2 bases of the junction left unmatched. Here the CDR3 DNA reads TGTGCCAGCAGCTTGGGACAGAGCTCCTACAATGAGCAGTTCTTC. This sequence encodes CASSLGQSSYNEQFF.

V and J are TRBV5-6 and TRBJ2-5; TRBD2 agrees at 13 bases. Per germline, CDR1 SGHDT and CDR2 YYEEEE. The CDR3 runs 16 residues. The junction had 8 bases not matched to a gene; V was cut back by 2 bases and J by 7 bases. The CDR3 is CASSFLTSGGGGTQYF. CDR3 nucleotide sequence: TGTGCCAGCAGCTTCTTAACTAGCGGGGGGGGTGGGACCCAGTACTTC.

This clone has just one count. The rearrangement links TRBV21-1 to TRBJ2-7. TRBV21-1 counts as a pseudogene. The CDR3 length is 15 residues. This chain's CDR3 is CASIYPRGPKDEQYF. CDR3 DNA sequence: TGTGCCAGCATCTACCCGAGAGGACCTAAGGACGAGCAGTACTTC.